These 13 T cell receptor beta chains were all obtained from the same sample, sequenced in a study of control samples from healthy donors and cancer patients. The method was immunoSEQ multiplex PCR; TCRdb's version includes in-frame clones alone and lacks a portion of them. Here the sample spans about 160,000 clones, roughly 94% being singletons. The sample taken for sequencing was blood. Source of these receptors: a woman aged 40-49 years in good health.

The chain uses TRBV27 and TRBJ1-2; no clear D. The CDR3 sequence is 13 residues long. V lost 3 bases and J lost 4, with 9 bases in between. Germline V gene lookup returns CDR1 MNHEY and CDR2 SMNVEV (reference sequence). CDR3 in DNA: TGTGCCAGCAGTTTCGCGGGCCCCTATGGCTACACCTTC. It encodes CASSFAGPYGYTF.

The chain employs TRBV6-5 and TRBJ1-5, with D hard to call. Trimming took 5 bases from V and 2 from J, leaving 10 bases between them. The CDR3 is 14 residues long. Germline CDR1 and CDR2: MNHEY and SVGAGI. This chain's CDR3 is CASSRNLGNQPQHF. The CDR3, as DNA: TGTGCCAGCAGTCGAAATCTGGGCAATCAGCCCCAGCATTTT.

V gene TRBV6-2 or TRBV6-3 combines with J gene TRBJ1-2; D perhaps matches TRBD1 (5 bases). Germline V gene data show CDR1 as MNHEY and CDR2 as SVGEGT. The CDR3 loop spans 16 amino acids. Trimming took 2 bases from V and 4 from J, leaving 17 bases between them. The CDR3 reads CASSYQRDGRLYGYTF. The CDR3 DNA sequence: TGTGCCAGCAGTTACCAACGGGACGGGAGACTCTATGGCTACACCTTC.

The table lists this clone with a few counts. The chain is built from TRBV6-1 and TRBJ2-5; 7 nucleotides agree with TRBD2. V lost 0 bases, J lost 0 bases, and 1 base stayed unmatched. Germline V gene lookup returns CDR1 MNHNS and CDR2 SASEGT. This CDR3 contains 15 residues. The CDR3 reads CASSEASGYQETQYF. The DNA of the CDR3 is TGTGCCAGCAGTGAAGCTAGCGGGTACCAAGAGACCCAGTACTTC.

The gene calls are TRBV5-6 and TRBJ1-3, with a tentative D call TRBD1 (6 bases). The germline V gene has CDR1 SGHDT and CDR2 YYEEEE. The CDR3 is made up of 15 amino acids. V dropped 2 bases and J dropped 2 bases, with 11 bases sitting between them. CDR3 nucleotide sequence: TGTGCCAGCAGCTTTCCTGGGGGCGCTGGAAACACCATATATTTT. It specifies CASSFPGGAGNTIYF. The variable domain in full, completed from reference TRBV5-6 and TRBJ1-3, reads DAGVTQSPTHLIKTRGQQVTLRCSPKSGHDTVSWYQQALGQGPQFIFQYYEEEERQRGNFPDRFSGHQFPNYSSELNVNALLLGDSALYLCASSFPGGAGNTIYFGEGSWLTVV.

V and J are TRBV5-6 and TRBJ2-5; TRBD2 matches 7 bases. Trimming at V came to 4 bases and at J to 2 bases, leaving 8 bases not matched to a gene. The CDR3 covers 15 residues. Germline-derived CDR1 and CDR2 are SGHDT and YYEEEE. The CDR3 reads CASSTTGGLQETQYF. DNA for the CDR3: TGTGCCAGCAGCACCACGGGGGGACTACAAGAGACCCAGTACTTC.

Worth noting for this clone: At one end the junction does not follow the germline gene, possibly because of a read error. DNA for the CDR3: TGTGCCAGCAGCCAAGATCGGCAGTGGGCACCAGCTTTC. Its protein is CASSQDRQWAPAF. The V call is TRBV3-1 (or the pseudogene TRBV3-2), the J call TRBJ2-7, with D unresolved. The CDR3 length is 13 residues. The germline CDR1 and CDR2 sequences are LGHDT and YNNKEL (reference sequence).

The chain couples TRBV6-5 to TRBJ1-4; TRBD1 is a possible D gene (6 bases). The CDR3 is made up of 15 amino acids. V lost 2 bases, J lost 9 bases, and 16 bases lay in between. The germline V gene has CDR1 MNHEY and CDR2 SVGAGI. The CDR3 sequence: CASSYGDRTRQKLFF. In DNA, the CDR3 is TGTGCCAGCAGTTACGGAGACAGGACAAGGCAAAAACTGTTTTTT.

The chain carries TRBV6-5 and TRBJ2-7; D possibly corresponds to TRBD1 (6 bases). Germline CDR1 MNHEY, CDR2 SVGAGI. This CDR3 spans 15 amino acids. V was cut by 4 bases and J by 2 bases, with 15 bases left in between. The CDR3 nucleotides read TGTGCCAGCAGTTTCCGGTCGGGACAAACCTACGAGCAGTACTTC. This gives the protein CASSFRSGQTYEQYF.

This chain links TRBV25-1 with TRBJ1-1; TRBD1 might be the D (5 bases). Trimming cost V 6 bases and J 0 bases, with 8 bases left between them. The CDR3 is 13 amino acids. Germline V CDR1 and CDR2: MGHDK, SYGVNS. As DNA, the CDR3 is TGTGCCAGCAGAGCACAGGTGAACACTGAAGCTTTCTTT. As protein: CASRAQVNTEAFF.

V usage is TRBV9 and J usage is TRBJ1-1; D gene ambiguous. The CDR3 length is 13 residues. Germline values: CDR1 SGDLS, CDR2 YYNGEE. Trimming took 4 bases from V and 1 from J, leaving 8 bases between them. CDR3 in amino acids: CASSRDTNTEAFF. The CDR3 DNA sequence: TGTGCCAGCAGCCGGGATACGAACACTGAAGCTTTCTTT.

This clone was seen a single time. CDR3 residues: CASSYGRRMAYEQYF. In DNA, the CDR3 is TGTGCCAGCAGTTACGGTCGCAGGATGGCCTACGAGCAGTACTTC. The genes are TRBV6-6 and TRBJ2-7; D is undetermined. Germline V gives CDR1 MNHNY, CDR2 SVGAGI (reference sequence). The V end was cut by 2 bases, the J end by 2 bases, with 13 bases between. This CDR3 has 15 residues.

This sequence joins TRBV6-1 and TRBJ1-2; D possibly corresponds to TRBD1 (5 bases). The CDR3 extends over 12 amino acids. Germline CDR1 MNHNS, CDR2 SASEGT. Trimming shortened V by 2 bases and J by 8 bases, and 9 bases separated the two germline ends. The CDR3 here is CASSEKGHGYTF. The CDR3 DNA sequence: TGTGCCAGCAGTGAAAAGGGGCACGGCTACACCTTC.